This T cell receptor (beta chain) was recorded in a study of shared clonotypes between healthy human individuals. Replicate PCRs run on unsorted PBMC used 300 ng DNA, which was 30,000 to 35,000 T cell genomes. Produced via immunoSEQ multiplex PCR; TCRdb's table is partial and in-frame only. The sample carries about 480,000 clones, approximately 79% recorded once. The germline V gene encodes CDR1 MDHEN and CDR2 SYDVKM. CDR3 length: 15 amino acids. V was cut by 0 bases and J by 3 bases, with 9 bases left in between. The study enrolled healthy HIV-negative adults without recent acute infections or vaccinations as donors. About 100 million PBMCs supplied genomic DNA for unsorted samples.

This TCR was recovered from a middle-aged woman in good health. Some clones in this sample may be carry-over from other donors' samples. The V call is TRBV28, the J call TRBJ2-1, with D possibly TRBD2 on 6 matching bases. Sequencing was performed on PBMCs. CDR3 nucleotide sequence: TGTGCCAGCAGTTTATGGTATAGCGGCTACAATGAGCAGTTCTTC. It specifies CASSLWYSGYNEQFF.